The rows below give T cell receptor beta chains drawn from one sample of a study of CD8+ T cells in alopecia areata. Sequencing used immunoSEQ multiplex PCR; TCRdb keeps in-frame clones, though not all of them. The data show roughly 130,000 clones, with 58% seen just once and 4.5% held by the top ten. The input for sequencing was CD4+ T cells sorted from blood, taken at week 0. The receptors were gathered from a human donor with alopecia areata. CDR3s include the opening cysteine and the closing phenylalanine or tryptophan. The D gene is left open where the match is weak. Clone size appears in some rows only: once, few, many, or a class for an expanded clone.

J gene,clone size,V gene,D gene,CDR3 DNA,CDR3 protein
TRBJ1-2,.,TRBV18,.,TGTGCCAGCTCACCTGCCCTGGGAGGCTACACCTTC,CASSPALGGYTF
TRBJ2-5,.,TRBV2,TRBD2,TGTGCCATGCTACTAGCGGGGGAAGAGACCCAGTACTTC,CAMLLAGEETQYF
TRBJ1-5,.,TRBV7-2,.,TGTGCCAGCAGCTTAGTTTGGTCAGGGCGGAATCAGCCCCAGCATTTT,CASSLVWSGRNQPQHF
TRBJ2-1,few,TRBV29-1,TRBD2,TGCAGCGTCGGCTCTGGACTAGCGGGACGGTCCAATGAGCAGTTCTTC,CSVGSGLAGRSNEQFF
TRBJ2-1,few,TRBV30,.,TGTGCCTGGAGTGTAGGCTATGAGCAGTTCTTC,CAWSVGYEQFF
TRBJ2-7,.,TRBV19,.,TGTGCCAGTAGTATAGGACAGAAGAGGGACGAGCAGTACTTC,CASSIGQKRDEQYF
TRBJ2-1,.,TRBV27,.,TGTGCCAGCAGTTTCCGATCAGTGAGCAATGAGCAGTTCTTC,CASSFRSVSNEQFF
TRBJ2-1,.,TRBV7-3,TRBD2,TGTGCCAGCAGTAAGGGATCAGGGACTAGGCAGTTCTTC,CASSKGSGTRQFF
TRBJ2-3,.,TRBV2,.,TGTGCCAGCAGCACCGGGACTAGCACAGATACGCAGTATTTT,CASSTGTSTDTQYF
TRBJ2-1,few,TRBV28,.,TGTGCCAGCAGTTTTGCGGGGCTCGGACAGCGCAATGAGCAGTTCTTC,CASSFAGLGQRNEQFF
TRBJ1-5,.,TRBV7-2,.,TGTGCCAGCAGCTTAAGACGAGGACAGCCCCAGCATTTT,CASSLRRGQPQHF
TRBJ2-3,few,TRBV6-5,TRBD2,TGTGCCAGCAGTTACGGAGCGGGAGGATCCGATACGCAGTATTTT,CASSYGAGGSDTQYF
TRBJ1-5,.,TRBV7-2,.,TGTGCCAGCAGCTTACGGGCAGGGTCGCAGCCCCAGCATTTT,CASSLRAGSQPQHF
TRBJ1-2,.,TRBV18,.,TGTGCCAGCTCACCTCGGGACGACAACGGCTACACCTTC,CASSPRDDNGYTF
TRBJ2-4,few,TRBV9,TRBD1,TGTGCCAGCAGCTCCGGGACAGTTGGCATTCAGTACTTC,CASSSGTVGIQYF
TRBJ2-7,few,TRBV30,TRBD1,TGTGCCTGGAGTGTTGGGACAGGGGGGATCAAGCAGTACTTC,CAWSVGTGGIKQYF
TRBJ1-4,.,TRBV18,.,TGTGCCAGCTCACCCCAGGGGCCGGCAACTAATGAAAAACTGTTTTTT,CASSPQGPATNEKLFF
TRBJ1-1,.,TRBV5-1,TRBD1,TGCGCCAGCAGCCCGGGGACAGGGGTCCACACTGAAGCTTTCTTT,CASSPGTGVHTEAFF
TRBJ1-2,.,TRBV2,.,TGTGCCAGCAGTGATCCGCCAGGGGCGAATGATGGCTACACCTTC,CASSDPPGANDGYTF
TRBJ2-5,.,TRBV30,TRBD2,TGTGCCTGGAGCCCGGGACTAGCGGAGAGGGAGACCCAGTACTTC,CAWSPGLAERETQYF
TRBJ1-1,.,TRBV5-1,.,TGCGCCAGCAGCTCCGAAACAGGGAGCGGCACTGAAGCTTTCTTT,CASSSETGSGTEAFF
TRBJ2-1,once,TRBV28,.,TGTGCCAGCAGTTTAAGCAGGTATGAGCAGTTCTTC,CASSLSRYEQFF
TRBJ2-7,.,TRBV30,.,TGTGCCTGGAGTGACCAGGGCCCCTACGAGCAGTACTTC,CAWSDQGPYEQYF
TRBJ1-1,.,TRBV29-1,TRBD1,TGCAGCGTCCGAACAGGGGCAACTGAAGCTTTCTTT,CSVRTGATEAFF
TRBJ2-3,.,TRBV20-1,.,TGCAGTGCTCCAGACCTTCAGGCGCAGTATTTT,CSAPDLQAQYF
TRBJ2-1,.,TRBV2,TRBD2,TGTGCCAGCAGTGAATCCGCTAGCGGATACAATGAGCAGTTCTTC,CASSESASGYNEQFF
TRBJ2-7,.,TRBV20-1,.,TGCAGTGCTGGGCGGGGTAACGAGCAGTACTTC,CSAGRGNEQYF
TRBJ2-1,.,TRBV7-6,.,TGTGCCAGCAGCTTAGGCCTGGCAGGGCATGAGCAGTTCTTC,CASSLGLAGHEQFF
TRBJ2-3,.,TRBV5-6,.,TGTGCCAGCAGCCCGGCCCGGGGAGAGGAGGTAGATACGCAGTATTTT,CASSPARGEEVDTQYF
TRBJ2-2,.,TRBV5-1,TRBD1,TGCGCCAGCAGCTTGGGAGACAGGGCTAGCGGGGAGCTGTTTTTT,CASSLGDRASGELFF
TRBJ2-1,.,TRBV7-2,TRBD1,TGTGCCAGCAGCTTAACAGGGGGCTCCTACAATGAGCAGTTCTTC,CASSLTGGSYNEQFF
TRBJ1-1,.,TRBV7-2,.,TGTGCCAGCAGGGGGGGTCAGTTGAACACTGAAGCTTTCTTT,CASRGGQLNTEAFF
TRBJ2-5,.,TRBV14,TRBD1,TGTGCCAGCAGCCAAGGACAGGGATGGCCCCAAGAGACCCAGTACTTC,CASSQGQGWPQETQYF
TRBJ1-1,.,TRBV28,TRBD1,TGTGCCACCGAGGAGGACAGGGTGAACACTGAAGCTTTCTTT,CATEEDRVNTEAFF
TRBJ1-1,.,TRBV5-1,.,TGCGCCAGCAGCTTGGACAGGGCAGAAGAAGCTTTCTTT,CASSLDRAEEAFF
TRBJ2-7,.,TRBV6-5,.,TGTGCCAGCAAGTCGAGCTCCTACGAGCAGTACTTC,CASKSSSYEQYF
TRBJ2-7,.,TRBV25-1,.,TGTGCCAGCAGTGGACAGGTATACGAGCAGTACTTC,CASSGQVYEQYF
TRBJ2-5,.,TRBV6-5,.,TGTGCCAGCAGTTACAATAGAGGGGAGACCCAGTACTTC,CASSYNRGETQYF
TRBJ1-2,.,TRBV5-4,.,TGTGCCAGCAGCCCACCCGACAGCAACTATGGCTACACCTTC,CASSPPDSNYGYTF
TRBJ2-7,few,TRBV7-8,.,TGTGCCAGCAGCTCCCGTGAGGGTGCGGCCTACGAGCAGTACTTC,CASSSREGAAYEQYF
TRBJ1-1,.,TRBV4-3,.,TGCGCCAGCAGCCAACAGGGAACTCGGAACACTGAAGCTTTCTTT,CASSQQGTRNTEAFF
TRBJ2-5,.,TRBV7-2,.,TGTGCCAGCAGCTTGTCCAGGGATTCGCAGACCCAGTACTTC,CASSLSRDSQTQYF
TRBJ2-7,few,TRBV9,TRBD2,TGTGCCAGCAGCGTAGATCTAGCGGGTTACGAGCAGTACTTC,CASSVDLAGYEQYF
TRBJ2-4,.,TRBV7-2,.,TGTGCCAGCAGCTTAGTGTATGGGTCAGGGTCGTTTCAAAACATTCAGTACTTC,CASSLVYGSGSFQNIQYF
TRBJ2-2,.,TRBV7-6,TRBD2,TGTGCCAGCAGCCCATCCTGGGGAGGGAGCACCGGGGAGCTGTTTTTT,CASSPSWGGSTGELFF
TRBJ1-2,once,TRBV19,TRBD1,TGTGCCAGTAGAGGGACAGGAGCTAACTATGGCTACACCTTC,CASRGTGANYGYTF
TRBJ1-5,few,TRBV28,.,TGTGCCAGCAGGGTGAGCAATCAGCCCCAGCATTTT,CASRVSNQPQHF
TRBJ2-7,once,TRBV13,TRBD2,TGTGCCAGCAGCCTAAGGACTAGCGGGCTTCCCTACGAGCAGTACTTC,CASSLRTSGLPYEQYF
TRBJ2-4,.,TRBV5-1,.,TGCGCCAGCAGCCCAGGACAGAGGGACATTCAGTACTTC,CASSPGQRDIQYF